This entry lists 10 T cell receptor beta chains sequenced from one sample in a study of T cell repertoires in cytomegalovirus infection. Via MiXCR, TCRdb re-called the reads, giving one row per CDR3 protein. The sample contains nearly 550,000 distinct CDR3 sequences, 16% of which appear only once. The source material was CD8+ T cells from PBMCs. The receptors were sampled from a human donor in good health (CMV status not recorded). Some clones in this sample may be carry-over from other donors' samples.

As concerns this clonotype: This may arise from a read error, as a much more abundant clone is one base away. The chain combines TRBV12-3 or TRBV12-4 with TRBJ2-6; D unclear. The CDR3 sequence is 16 residues long. DNA of the CDR3: TGTGCCAGCATTGCGCTCCAGAGCTCTGTGGCCAACGTCCTGACTTTC. It yields the protein CASIALQSSVANVLTF.

This clonotype was counted many times. V is TRBV10-3 and J is TRBJ2-7; D not resolved. The germline V and J ends were trimmed by 4 bases and 1 base, with 17 bases remaining between them. Germline V lookup: CDR1 ENHRY, CDR2 SYGVKD. The CDR3 length is 16 residues. This CDR3 reads CAISGAIERTSYEQYF. CDR3 coding DNA: TGTGCCATCAGTGGGGCGATAGAACGCACTTCCTACGAGCAGTACTTC.

The chain recombines TRBV27 with TRBJ2-3; 9 bases match TRBD1. Per germline, CDR1 MNHEY and CDR2 SMNVEV (reference sequence). J was trimmed by 3 bases and V by 4 bases; bases with no gene match: 5. CDR3 length: 15 amino acids. The CDR3 nucleotides are TGTGCCAGCAGTTCGGGGACAGGGACGACAGATACGCAGTATTTT. It specifies CASSSGTGTTDTQYF.

The rearrangement links TRBV15 to TRBJ2-1, with 8 bases aligning to TRBD2. After removal of 0 bases from V and 4 bases from J, the junction contained 5 bases not matched to a gene. The CDR3 runs to 16 residues. From germline, CDR1 is LNHNV and CDR2 YYDKDF (reference sequence). Written as DNA, the CDR3 is TGTGCCACCAGCAGAGATCGGGGGGGTTGGTACAATGAGCAGTTCTTC. It codes for CATSRDRGGWYNEQFF.

Notes on this clonotype: The junction shows a germline mismatch at one end, possibly a read error. The chain has TRBV7-6 and TRBJ2-2, with a weak D call TRBD2 (5 bases). Germline CDR1 is SGHVS and CDR2 is FNYEAQ. The CDR3 has 13 amino acids. CDR3 nucleotides: TGTGCCAGCAGCTTAGAGGTCACCGGGGTGCTGTTTTTT. Translating it yields CASSLEVTGVLFF.

This clonotype was detected ten times or more. The gene calls are TRBV5-1 and TRBJ2-1, with D tentatively TRBD1 or TRBD2 (6 bases each). The germline CDR1 and CDR2 sequences are SGHRS and YFSETQ. V lost 0 bases to trimming and J lost 5 bases, with 15 bases between them. There are 16 residues in the CDR3. CDR3 sequence: CASSLAVGGLNNEQFF. The CDR3 DNA reads as TGCGCCAGCAGCTTGGCGGTCGGGGGCTTAAACAATGAGCAGTTCTTC.

For this clonotype: The junction does not match germline at one end; this may be a read error. The chain uses TRBV11-1 and TRBJ1-6; a weak D match, TRBD1 (5 bases). This CDR3 has 16 residues. Germline CDR1 SGHAT, CDR2 FQDESV (reference sequence). The CDR3 coding sequence is TGTGCCAGCAGCTTAGACGGACACCGAAGAAAATCACCCCTCCAATTT. The encoded protein is CASSLDGHRRKSPLQF.

There are many counts of this clonotype. Here the CDR3 DNA reads TGCAGTGCTAAGGGTCCGGTTAACTATGGCTACACCTTC. The encoded protein is CSAKGPVNYGYTF. The chain uses TRBV20-1 and TRBJ1-2, with D uncertain. V lost 4 bases and J lost 1, with 10 bases in between. The CDR3 extends over 13 amino acids. CDR1 is DFQATT, CDR2 SNEGSKA, per germline (reference sequence).

V gene TRBV19 combines with J gene TRBJ1-1, with TRBD1 matching 11 bases. The CDR3 is 16 residues long. The J segment lost 3 bases and the V segment lost 3 bases, leaving 6 bases of the junction unmatched. Germline values: CDR1 LNHDA, CDR2 SQIVND (reference sequence). CDR3 sequence reads: CASSIRTGGLDTEAFF. CDR3 sequence (DNA): TGTGCCAGTAGTATTAGGACAGGGGGCCTGGACACTGAAGCTTTCTTT.

The sample holds many counts of this clonotype. The rearrangement uses TRBV2 and TRBJ2-5, with 7 bases aligning to TRBD1. V was clipped by 3 bases and J by 5 bases; unmatched bases: 9. Germline V gene data show CDR1 as SNHLY and CDR2 as FYNNEI. The CDR3 is 15 residues long. In DNA form, the CDR3 reads TGTGCCAGCAGTGAGTTTACGGGACAGACGGAGACCCAGTACTTC. As protein: CASSEFTGQTETQYF.